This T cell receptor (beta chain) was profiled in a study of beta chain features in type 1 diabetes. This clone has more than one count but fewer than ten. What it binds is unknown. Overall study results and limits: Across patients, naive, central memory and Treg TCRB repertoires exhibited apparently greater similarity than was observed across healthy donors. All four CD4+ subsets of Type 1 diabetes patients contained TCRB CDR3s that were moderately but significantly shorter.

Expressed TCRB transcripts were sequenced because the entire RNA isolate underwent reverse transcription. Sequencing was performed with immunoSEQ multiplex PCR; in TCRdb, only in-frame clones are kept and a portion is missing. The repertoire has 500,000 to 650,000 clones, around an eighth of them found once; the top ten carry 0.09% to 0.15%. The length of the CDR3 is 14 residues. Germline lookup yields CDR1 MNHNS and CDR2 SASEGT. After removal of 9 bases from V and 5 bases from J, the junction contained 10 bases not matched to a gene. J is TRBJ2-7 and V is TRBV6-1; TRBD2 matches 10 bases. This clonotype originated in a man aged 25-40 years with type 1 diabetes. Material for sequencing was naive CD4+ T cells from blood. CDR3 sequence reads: CASETGTSVHEQYF. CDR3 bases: TGTGCCAGTGAAACCGGGACTAGCGTCCACGAGCAGTACTTC.